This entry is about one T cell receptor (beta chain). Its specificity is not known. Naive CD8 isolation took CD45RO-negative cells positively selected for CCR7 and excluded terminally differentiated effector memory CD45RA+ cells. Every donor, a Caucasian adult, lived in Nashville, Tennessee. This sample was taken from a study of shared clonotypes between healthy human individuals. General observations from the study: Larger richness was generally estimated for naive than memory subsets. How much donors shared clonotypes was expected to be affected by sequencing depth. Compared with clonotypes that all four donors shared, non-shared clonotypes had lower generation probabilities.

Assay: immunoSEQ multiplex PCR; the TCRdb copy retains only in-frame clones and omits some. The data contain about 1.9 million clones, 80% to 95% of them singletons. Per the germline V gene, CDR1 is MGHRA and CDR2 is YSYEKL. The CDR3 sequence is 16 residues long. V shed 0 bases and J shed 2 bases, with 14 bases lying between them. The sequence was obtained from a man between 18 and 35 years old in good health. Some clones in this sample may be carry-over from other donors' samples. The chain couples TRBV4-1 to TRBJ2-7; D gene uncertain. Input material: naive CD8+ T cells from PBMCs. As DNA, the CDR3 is TGCGCCAGCAGCCAAGATCGATATCCTTCCCCCTACGAGCAGTACTTC. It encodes CASSQDRYPSPYEQYF.